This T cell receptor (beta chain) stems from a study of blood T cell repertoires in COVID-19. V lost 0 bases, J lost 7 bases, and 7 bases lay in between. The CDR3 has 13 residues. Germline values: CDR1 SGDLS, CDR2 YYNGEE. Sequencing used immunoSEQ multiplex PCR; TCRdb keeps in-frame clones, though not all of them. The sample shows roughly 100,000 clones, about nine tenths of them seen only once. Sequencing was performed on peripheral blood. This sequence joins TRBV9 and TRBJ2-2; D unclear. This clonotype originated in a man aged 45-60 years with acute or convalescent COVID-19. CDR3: CASSVGSIGELFF. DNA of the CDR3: TGTGCCAGCAGCGTAGGTAGTATCGGGGAGCTGTTTTTT.